Many counts were recorded for the clone carrying this T cell receptor (beta chain). The antigen is undetermined. RNA transcripts served as the template for amplifying TCR beta CDR3 regions. The HTBI primer set drove a first-round RT-PCR of the TCR CDR3. TCRdb processed the multiplex PCR reads anew with MiXCR; each CDR3 protein has one entry. The sample lists 500,000 to 800,000 distinct CDR3 sequences, about 14% occurring once. This specimen comes from a study of T cells in Graves' hyperthyroidism and ophthalmopathy. Broader study findings: The model anticipated ophthalmopathy a median about six months pre-onset. Stable hyperthyroidism was separated from ophthalmopathy by a model based on 13 V-J features.

The germline V gene encodes CDR1 SGHTA and CDR2 FQGNSA. This CDR3 contains 14 residues. V was clipped by 6 bases and J by 7 bases, with 16 bases between them. The TCR was taken from a woman aged 45-60 years with Graves' ophthalmopathy. Sample: blood. V is TRBV7-2 and J is TRBJ2-1; tentatively, D is TRBD2 (5 bases). The CDR3 here is CASRASSRYNEQFF. For the CDR3, the DNA is TGTGCCAGCAGAGCTAGCAGCCGTTATAATGAGCAGTTCTTC.